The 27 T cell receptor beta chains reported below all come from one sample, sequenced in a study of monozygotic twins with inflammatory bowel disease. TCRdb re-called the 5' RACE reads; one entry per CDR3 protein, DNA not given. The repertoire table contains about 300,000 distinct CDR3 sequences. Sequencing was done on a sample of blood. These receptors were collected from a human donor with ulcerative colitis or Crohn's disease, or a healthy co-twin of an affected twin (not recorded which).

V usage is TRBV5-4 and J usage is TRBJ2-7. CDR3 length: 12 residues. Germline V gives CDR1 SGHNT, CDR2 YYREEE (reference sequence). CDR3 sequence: CASTDQYYEQYF. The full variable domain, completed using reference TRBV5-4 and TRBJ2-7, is ETGVTQSPTHLIKTRGQQVTLRCSSQSGHNTVSWYQQALGQGPQFIFQYYREEENGRGNFPPRFSGLQFPNYSSELNVNALELDDSALYLCASTDQYYEQYFGPGTRLTVT.

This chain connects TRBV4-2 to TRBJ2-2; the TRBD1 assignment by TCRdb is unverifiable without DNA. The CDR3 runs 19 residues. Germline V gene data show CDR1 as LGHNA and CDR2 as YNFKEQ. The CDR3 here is CASSRWTGDYTANTGELSF.

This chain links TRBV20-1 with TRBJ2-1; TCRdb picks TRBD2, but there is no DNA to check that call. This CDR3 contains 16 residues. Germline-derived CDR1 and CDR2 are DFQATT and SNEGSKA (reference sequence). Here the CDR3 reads CSAYIPRGGSYNEQFF.

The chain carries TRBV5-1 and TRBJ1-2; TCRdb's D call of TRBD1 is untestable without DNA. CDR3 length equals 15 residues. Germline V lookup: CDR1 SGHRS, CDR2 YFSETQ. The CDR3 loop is CASRSSGTGSYGYTF.

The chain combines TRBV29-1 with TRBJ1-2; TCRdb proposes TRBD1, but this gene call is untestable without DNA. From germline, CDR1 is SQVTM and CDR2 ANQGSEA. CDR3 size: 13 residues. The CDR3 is CSVNLGGSYGYTF.

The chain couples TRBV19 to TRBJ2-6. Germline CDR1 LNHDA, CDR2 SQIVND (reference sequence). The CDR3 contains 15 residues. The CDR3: CASSIYSSGANVLTF.

CDR3 amino acids: CASSSLRGGVSYEQYF. The V and J genes are TRBV7-9 and TRBJ2-7; the D call of TRBD2 rests on TCRdb alone, since no DNA is present to check it. CDR3 length: 16 amino acids. Germline-derived CDR1 and CDR2 are SEHNR and FQNEAQ (reference sequence).

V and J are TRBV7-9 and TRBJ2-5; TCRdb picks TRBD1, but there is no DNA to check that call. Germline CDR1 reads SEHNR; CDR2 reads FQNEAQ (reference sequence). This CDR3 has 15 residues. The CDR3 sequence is CASSLVPGGAETQYF.

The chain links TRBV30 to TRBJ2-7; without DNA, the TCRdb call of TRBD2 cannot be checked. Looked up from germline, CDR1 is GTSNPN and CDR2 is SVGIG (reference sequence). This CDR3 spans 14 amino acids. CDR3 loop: CAWSVGQGLYEQYF.

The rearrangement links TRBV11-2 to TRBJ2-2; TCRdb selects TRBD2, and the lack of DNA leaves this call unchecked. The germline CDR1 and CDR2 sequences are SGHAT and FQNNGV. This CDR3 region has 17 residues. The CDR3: CASSPRLAGANTGELFF.

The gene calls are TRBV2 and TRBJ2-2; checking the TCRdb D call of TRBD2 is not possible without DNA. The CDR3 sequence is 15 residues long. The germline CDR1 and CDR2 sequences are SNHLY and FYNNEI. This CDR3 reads CASTALAGVAGELFF.

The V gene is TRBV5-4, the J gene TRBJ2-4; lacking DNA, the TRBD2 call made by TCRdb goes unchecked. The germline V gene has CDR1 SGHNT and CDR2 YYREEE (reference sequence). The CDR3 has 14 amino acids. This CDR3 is CASSSPGGKNIQYF.

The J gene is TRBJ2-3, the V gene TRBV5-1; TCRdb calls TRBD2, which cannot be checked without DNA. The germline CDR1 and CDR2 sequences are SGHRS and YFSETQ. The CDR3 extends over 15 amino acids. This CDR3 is CASSLTSGHTDTQYF.

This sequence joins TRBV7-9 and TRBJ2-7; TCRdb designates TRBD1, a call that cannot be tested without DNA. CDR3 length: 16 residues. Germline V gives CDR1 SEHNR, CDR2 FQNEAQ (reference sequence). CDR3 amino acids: CASSLGPGRRSYEQYF.

The CDR3 loop reads CASSQSARAETQYF. The genes are TRBV4-2 and TRBJ2-5; the D gene TCRdb calls, TRBD1, cannot be checked with no DNA. The length of the CDR3 is 14 residues. Germline CDR1 reads LGHNA; CDR2 reads YNFKEQ.

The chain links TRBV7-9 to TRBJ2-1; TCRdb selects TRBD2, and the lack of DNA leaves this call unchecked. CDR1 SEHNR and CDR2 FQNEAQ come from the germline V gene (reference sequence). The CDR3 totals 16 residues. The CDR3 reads CASSSGTSGGSGEQFF.

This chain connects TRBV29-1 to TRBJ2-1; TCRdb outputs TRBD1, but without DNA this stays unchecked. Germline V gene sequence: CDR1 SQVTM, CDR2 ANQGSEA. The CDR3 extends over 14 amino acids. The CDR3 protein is CSVRGQKAYNEQFF.

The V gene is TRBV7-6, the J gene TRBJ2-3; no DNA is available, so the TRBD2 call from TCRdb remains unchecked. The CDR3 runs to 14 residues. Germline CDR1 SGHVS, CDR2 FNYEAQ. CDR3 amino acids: CASTELAVGDTQYF. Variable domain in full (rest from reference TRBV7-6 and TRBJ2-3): GAGVSQSPRYKVTKRGQDVALRCDPISGHVSLYWYRQALGQGPEFLTYFNYEAQQDKSGLPNDRFSAERPEGSISTLTIQRTEQRDSAMYRCASTELAVGDTQYFGPGTRLTVL.

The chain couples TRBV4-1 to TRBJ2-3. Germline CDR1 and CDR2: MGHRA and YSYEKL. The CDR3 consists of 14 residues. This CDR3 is CASSQVVNTDTQYF.

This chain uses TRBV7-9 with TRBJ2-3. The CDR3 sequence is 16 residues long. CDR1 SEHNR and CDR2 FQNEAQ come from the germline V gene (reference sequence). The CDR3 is CASSLRRATSTDTQYF.

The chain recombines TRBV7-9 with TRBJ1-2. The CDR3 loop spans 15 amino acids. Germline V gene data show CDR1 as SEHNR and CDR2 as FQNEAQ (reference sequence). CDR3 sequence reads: CASSLPLNGKGGYTF.

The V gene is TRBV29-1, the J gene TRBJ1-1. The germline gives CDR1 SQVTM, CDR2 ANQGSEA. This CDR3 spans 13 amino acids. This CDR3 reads CSVDERMNTEAFF. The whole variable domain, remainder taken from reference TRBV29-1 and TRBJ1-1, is SAVISQKPSRDICQRGTSLTIQCQVDSQVTMMFWYRQQPGQSLTLIATANQGSEATYESGFVIDKFPISRPNLTFSTLTVSNMSPEDSSIYLCSVDERMNTEAFFGQGTRLTVV.

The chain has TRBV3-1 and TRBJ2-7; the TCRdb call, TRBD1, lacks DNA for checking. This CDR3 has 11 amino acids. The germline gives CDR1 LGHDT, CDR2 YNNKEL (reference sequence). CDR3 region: CASGTGREQYF.

The CDR3 loop is CASSQSKVGQYF. The rearrangement links TRBV23-1 to TRBJ2-7. TRBV23-1 is known as an ORF, though its function is uncertain. The CDR3 sequence is 12 residues long.

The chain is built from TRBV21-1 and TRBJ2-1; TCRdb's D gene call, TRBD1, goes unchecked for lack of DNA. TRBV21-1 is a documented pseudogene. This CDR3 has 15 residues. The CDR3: CASSMPGQLGREQFF.

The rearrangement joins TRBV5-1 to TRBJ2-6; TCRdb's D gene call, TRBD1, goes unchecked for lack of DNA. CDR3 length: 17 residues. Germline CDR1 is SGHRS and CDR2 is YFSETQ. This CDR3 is CASIPGGTASGANVLTF.

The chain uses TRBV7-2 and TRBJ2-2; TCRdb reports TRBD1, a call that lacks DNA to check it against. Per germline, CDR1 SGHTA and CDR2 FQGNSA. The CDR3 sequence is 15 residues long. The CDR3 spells CASKTGQGNTGELFF.